This T cell receptor beta chain was identified during a study of T cell responses to AZD1222 COVID-19 vaccine (dated by TCRdb to the early 2020s). Broadly, across the study: A total of 233 trial participants underwent TCR sequencing, of whom 207 had received two doses of AZD1222 and roughly 26 had received two doses of the MenACWY control vaccine. Trial participants were enrolled by age into 18-55, 56-69 and 70-plus year subgroups, with approximately 150, 28 and 58 TCR-sequenced participants respectively.

Study-wide findings and limitations: Epitopes outside the regions mutated in the B.1.351 and B.1.1.7 variants were reportedly recognized by nearly half of the unique spike-specific TCRs. After two AZD1222 doses, both the breadth and the depth of spike-specific TCRs were significantly higher than at day 0 and than in MenACWY recipients. The 56-69-year group was small, and its depth increase did not reach significance, likely because of low power. Because no samples from the day 14 peak response were available, repertoires could be characterized only after the peak T cell response. Conclusions about previously exposed vaccinees are limited, since just a handful of AZD1222 recipients were seropositive for SARS-CoV-2 at baseline. The whole spike protein was spanned by vaccine-associated CD4 TCRs, and dominant responses were seen in regions 160-218 and 743-854. Participants were mostly white British, with more females than males. The authors suggested clonal diversity may have been underestimated.

The cysteine opens and the phenylalanine closes a CDR3 of 16 amino acids. CDR3 DNA only is kept here, 48 bases in frame from base 1. V ends up 1 base short and J 0 bases short, with an unmatched junction base count of 4. The germline V gene supplies CDR1 MGHRA and CDR2 YSYEKL. Interpreted using the paper, the time point label stands for: about 28 days (+/-7) after the second vaccine dose. The treatment or condition label corresponds to: meningococcal conjugate vaccine given as trial control. Vaccinee samples were obtained from the UK trials COV001 and COV002, which included a single-blind randomized controlled phase 2/3 trial of AZD1222 (ChAdOx1 nCoV-19) in healthy adults. Trial participant PBMC samples were collected at day 0 and day 28 after the second dose for TCRbeta chain sequencing. The CDR3 regions of human TCRbeta chains were subjected to immunosequencing. Turning to the authors' computational methods: TCRs in the repertoires were compared against a reference library of SARS-CoV-2-specific TCRs that had been generated with the MIRA antigen-specificity platform. Breadth meant the fraction of unique TCRs that were SARS-CoV-2-associated, whereas depth meant the fraction of total T cells that were SARS-CoV-2-associated. Each spike-specific TCR was assigned to its reactive spike region and to a CD4 or CD8 class using the MIRA data. Log10-transformed breadth and depth values were compared by one-way ANOVA with Sidak's multiple comparisons tests. TCRdb holds this immuneACCESS table with in-frame rearrangements only. Some clones are missing; in checked studies, unresolved V genes explain under half, and the rest has no known cause. Clone size and the V and J calls come from that table; the DNA yielded D and trimming. For this sample the table gives 98,000 or so clones, of which about 89% were detected only once. 2.5% to 4% of the sample is held by the ten biggest clonotypes.

To note about this clone: This receptor's antigen is unknown. Base qualities are not at hand, and no much larger clone is one base apart.

The chain uses TRBV4-1 and TRBJ1-2, with 8 central nucleotides matching TRBD1. The sample in question was peripheral blood, obtained 28 days after the second dose of the MenACWY control vaccine. This clonotype was sampled from an adult who received the MenACWY meningococcal vaccine as a control. The DNA is TGCGCCAGCAGCCAAGCGACAGGGGCCGCTAACTATGGCTACACCTTC. Translation gives CASSQATGAANYGYTF.